This T cell receptor (beta chain) was identified during a study of Ad26.COV2.S vaccination and SARS-CoV-2 variants. Stated treatment: around 19 received Ad26.COV2.S at low or high dose, single or two shots; several received placebo; per-sample allocation not given. Sampling occurred on day 63 after the first vaccine or placebo injection. Libraries were prepared by immunoSEQ multiplex PCR; TCRdb keeps only in-frame clonotypes and omits some of them. In the table there are a few hundred thousand clones, approximately 91% of which are singletons. Losses at the gene ends were 3 bases for V and 2 bases for J; bases not matched to a gene: 11. Germline CDR1 is MNHEY and CDR2 is SVGEGT. CDR3 length: 17 amino acids.

V gene TRBV6-2 or TRBV6-3 combines with J gene TRBJ2-5, with 8 bases matching TRBD1. This TCR came from a person aged 18-60 years who received the Ad26.COV2.S COVID-19 vaccine or a placebo. Source: peripheral blood, taken in a trial of Ad26.COV2.S vaccine versus placebo. The CDR3 loop is CASSYGRTGRSQETQYF. In DNA, the CDR3 is TGTGCCAGCAGTTATGGGAGGACAGGGCGAAGTCAAGAGACCCAGTACTTC.